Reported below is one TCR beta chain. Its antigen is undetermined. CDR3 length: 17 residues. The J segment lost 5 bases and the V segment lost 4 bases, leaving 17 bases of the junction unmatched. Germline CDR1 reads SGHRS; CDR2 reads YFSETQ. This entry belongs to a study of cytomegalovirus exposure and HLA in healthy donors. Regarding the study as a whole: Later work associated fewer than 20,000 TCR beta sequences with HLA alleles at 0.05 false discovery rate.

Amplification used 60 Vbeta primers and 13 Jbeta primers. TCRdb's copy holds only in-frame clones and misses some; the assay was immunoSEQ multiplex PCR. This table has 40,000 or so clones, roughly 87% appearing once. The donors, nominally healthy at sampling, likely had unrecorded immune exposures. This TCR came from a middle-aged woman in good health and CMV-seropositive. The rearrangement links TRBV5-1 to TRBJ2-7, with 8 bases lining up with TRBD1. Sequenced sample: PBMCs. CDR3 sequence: CASSIGGTGGLGDEQYF. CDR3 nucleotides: TGCGCCAGCAGCATAGGAGGAACAGGGGGTTTAGGGGACGAGCAGTACTTC.